This TCR beta chain originates from a study of cytomegalovirus exposure and HLA in healthy donors. The J segment lost 5 bases and the V segment lost 4 bases, leaving 7 bases of the junction unmatched. This CDR3 is 15 amino acids long. Germline V gives CDR1 SEHNR, CDR2 FQNEAQ (reference sequence). In the PCR, 60 Vbeta and 13 Jbeta primers were used. This table comes from immunoSEQ multiplex PCR, and its TCRdb copy is limited to in-frame clones, with some not included. The sample lists 160,000 or so clones, roughly 80% occurring once. What was sequenced was PBMCs. This chain joins TRBV7-9 and TRBJ1-3, with TRBD1 matching 8 bases. The source is a man aged 30 to 39 in good health and CMV-seropositive. DNA of the CDR3: TGTGCCAGCAGCTCCGGACAGGGTCACAGAAACACCATATATTTT. Protein: CASSSGQGHRNTIYF.